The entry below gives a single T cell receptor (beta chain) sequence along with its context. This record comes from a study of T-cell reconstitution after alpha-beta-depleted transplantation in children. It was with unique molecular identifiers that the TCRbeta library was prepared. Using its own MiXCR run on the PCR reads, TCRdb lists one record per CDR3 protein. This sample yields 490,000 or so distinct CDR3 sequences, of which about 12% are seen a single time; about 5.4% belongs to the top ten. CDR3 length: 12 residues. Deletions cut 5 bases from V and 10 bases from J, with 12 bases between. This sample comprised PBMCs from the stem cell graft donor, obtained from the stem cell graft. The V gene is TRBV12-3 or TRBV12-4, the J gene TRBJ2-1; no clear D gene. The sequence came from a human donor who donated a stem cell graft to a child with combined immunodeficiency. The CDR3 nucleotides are TGTGCCAGCAGTCCGAGTGGTAGGGAGCAGTTCTTC. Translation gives CASSPSGREQFF.